One and the same sample provided the 27 T cell receptor beta chains below, sequenced in a study of shared clonotypes between healthy human individuals. CD45RO-negative, CCR7-positively selected cells formed the naive CD8 fraction, excluding terminally differentiated effector memory CD45RA+ cells. Clones were sequenced by immunoSEQ multiplex PCR, and TCRdb holds only the in-frame ones, with some missing. The table has under 2,000,000 clones, about 95% seen once. Sequenced sample: naive CD8+ T cells sorted from blood. These receptors all come from a man aged 18 to 35 in good health.

A word on this clone: Sequence at one end of the junction differs from germline and may be a read error. The rearrangement uses TRBV27 and TRBJ2-7, with no clear D. The CDR3 contains 13 residues. Germline V gene data show CDR1 as MNHEY and CDR2 as SMNVEV (reference sequence). The CDR3 bases are TGTGCCAGCAGCTTATCGGCAGTCCACGAGCAGTACTTC. The encoded protein is CASSLSAVHEQYF.

V and J are TRBV6-6 and TRBJ2-7; 11 nucleotides agree with TRBD2. CDR1 is MNHNY and CDR2 is SVGAGI in the germline V gene (reference sequence). The V gene end was trimmed by 7 bases and the J gene end by 3 bases; junction bases not matched to a gene: 5. The CDR3 totals 14 residues. This CDR3 is CASKPTSGNYEQYF. CDR3 bases: TGTGCCAGCAAGCCGACTAGCGGGAACTACGAGCAGTACTTC.

This clone was counted once. This rearrangement joins TRBV27 to TRBJ2-5; 7 bases are a match to TRBD2. Germline V CDR1 and CDR2: MNHEY, SMNVEV (reference sequence). The CDR3 is 14 amino acids. The V and J ends lost 3 bases and 1 base, in that order; junction bases with no gene match: 2. The CDR3 nucleotides read TGTGCCAGCAGTTTTAGCGGGCGCCAAGAGACCCAGTACTTC. This encodes CASSFSGRQETQYF.

This chain connects TRBV7-2 to TRBJ1-5, with D uncertain. Deletions cut 2 bases from V and 2 bases from J, with 10 bases between. CDR3 length: 15 residues. The V gene's germline CDR1 is SGHTA and CDR2 FQGNSA. DNA of the CDR3: TGTGCCAGCAGCTTACGGGTAATCGGCAATCAGCCCCAGCATTTT. As protein: CASSLRVIGNQPQHF.

The chain recombines TRBV5-4 with TRBJ2-3; TRBD1 agrees at 7 bases. The germline gives CDR1 SGHNT, CDR2 YYREEE (reference sequence). The V gene end was trimmed by 0 bases and the J gene end by 4 bases; junction bases not matched to a gene: 2. The length of the CDR3 is 14 residues. The CDR3 loop reads CASSLDRGPDTQYF. CDR3 DNA sequence: TGTGCCAGCAGCTTGGACAGGGGCCCAGATACGCAGTATTTT.

This clone was found once. The gene calls are TRBV21-1 and TRBJ1-6; TRBD1, the D gene given by the table, was not confirmed from the DNA. TRBV21-1 is recorded as a pseudogene. This CDR3 has 18 amino acids. Here the CDR3 DNA reads TGTGCCAGCAGCCACAGGGCCCAGTTAAGCTCCTATAATTCACCCCTCCACTTT. Translating gives CASSHRAQLSSYNSPLHF.

Only one count was recorded for this clone. This chain uses TRBV28 with TRBJ2-7; D possibly corresponds to TRBD1 (6 bases). Trimming took off 7 bases at V and 0 bases at J, with 16 bases between the two ends. The length of the CDR3 is 15 residues. Germline loops: CDR1 MDHEN, CDR2 SYDVKM. This chain's CDR3 is CASTEVGAYSYEQYF. The CDR3, as DNA: TGTGCCAGCACCGAGGTGGGGGCCTACTCCTACGAGCAGTACTTC.

This clone appeared once. The chain links TRBV11-2 to TRBJ1-1, with TRBD1 identical over 8 bases. The V gene end was trimmed by 0 bases and the J gene end by 2 bases; junction bases not matched to a gene: 2. Per the germline V gene, CDR1 is SGHAT and CDR2 is FQNNGV. This CDR3 has 15 residues. The CDR3 DNA sequence: TGTGCCAGCAGCTTAGACAGGGGGCTCAACACTGAAGCTTTCTTT. It specifies CASSLDRGLNTEAFF.

In regard to this clone: Additional DNA sequences in this sample encode the identical CDR3. The rearrangement uses TRBV5-4 and TRBJ1-2, with 7 bases matching TRBD1. The germline V gene has CDR1 SGHNT and CDR2 YYREEE (reference sequence). V gave up 4 bases and J gave up 2 bases; unmatched junction bases: 5. The CDR3 totals 14 residues. CDR3 DNA: TGTGCCAGCAGCCCGGGGACAGCAAACTATGGCTACACCTTC. Its translation is CASSPGTANYGYTF.

For this clone: At one of its ends the junction is not consistent with the germline gene, which may arise from a read error. The chain employs TRBV13 and TRBJ1-5; no reliable D call. Germline loops: CDR1 PRHDT, CDR2 FYEKMQ (reference sequence). The CDR3 has 18 residues. CDR3: CASTLGWGRERDNQPQHF. DNA for the CDR3: TGTGCCAGCACCTTAGGGTGGGGAAGGGAAAGGGACAATCAGCCCCAGCATTTT. Drawing the rest from reference TRBV13 and TRBJ1-5, the complete variable domain is AAGVIQSPRHLIKEKRETATLKCYPIPRHDTVYWYQQGPGQDPQFLISFYEKMQSDKGSIPDRFSAQQFSDYHSELNMSSLELGDSALYFCASTLGWGRERDNQPQHFGDGTRLSIL.

The chain combines TRBV18 with TRBJ1-5; the D is unclear. The V end lost 2 bases, the J end lost 3 bases, and 11 bases lay between the germline ends. The CDR3 is 15 amino acids. CDR1 KGHSH and CDR2 LQKENI come from the germline V gene. The CDR3 DNA reads as TGTGCCAGCTCACCAGGGATTGACTTCAATCAGCCCCAGCATTTT. The encoded protein is CASSPGIDFNQPQHF.

CDR3 region: CASSLERSGEQFF. The CDR3 DNA sequence: TGTGCCAGCAGCTTAGAACGCAGCGGCGAGCAGTTCTTC. This chain connects TRBV11-2 to TRBJ2-1; TRBD2 might be the D (5 bases). Trimming removed 0 bases from V and 10 bases from J, with 10 bases in between. Germline-derived CDR1 and CDR2 are SGHAT and FQNNGV. CDR3 length equals 13 residues.

The chain has TRBV10-3 and TRBJ1-1, with 7 nucleotides matching TRBD1. In germline, CDR1 is ENHRY, CDR2 SYGVKD. The CDR3 has 13 amino acids. V lost 6 bases and J lost 8; bases outside the gene matches: 9. The CDR3 DNA reads TGTGCCATCAGGACGTCTGACAGGGCCGAAGCTTTCTTT. Its translation is CAIRTSDRAEAFF.

As concerns this clone: This CDR3 is also generated by other DNA sequences in the sample. The J gene is TRBJ2-1, the V gene TRBV6-6; tentatively, D is TRBD1 or TRBD2 (5 bases each). V lost 0 bases and J lost 8, with 5 bases in between. Germline V gene sequence: CDR1 MNHNY, CDR2 SVGAGI (reference sequence). The CDR3 length is 12 residues. CDR3 coding DNA: TGTGCCAGCAGTTACTCGGGGGATGAGCAGTTCTTC. Protein product: CASSYSGDEQFF.

This rearrangement joins TRBV12-5 to TRBJ2-2; D uncertain. The CDR3 extends over 15 amino acids. Germline V CDR1 and CDR2: LGHNT, FRNRAP. V was clipped by 1 base and J by 3 bases, with 9 bases between them. The CDR3 region is CASGLANQYTGELFF. The DNA of the CDR3 is TGTGCTAGTGGTTTGGCAAACCAATACACCGGGGAGCTGTTTTTT.

V is TRBV29-1 and J is TRBJ2-1; 9 bases match TRBD1. The CDR3 length is 12 residues. With V trimmed by 5 bases and J by 7 bases, 3 bases remained unmatched. From germline, CDR1 is SQVTM and CDR2 ANQGSEA. CDR3 in DNA: TGCAGCGTTCGGGGACAGGGTAATGAGCAGTTCTTC. Translated, it gives CSVRGQGNEQFF.

The chain has TRBV7-2 and TRBJ1-2; TRBD1 agrees at 7 bases. This CDR3 spans 14 amino acids. Germline loops: CDR1 SGHTA, CDR2 FQGNSA. After removal of 1 base from V and 8 bases from J, the junction contained 7 bases not matched to a gene. The chain's CDR3 is CASSLEGAFEGYTF. CDR3 coding DNA: TGTGCCAGCAGCTTAGAGGGGGCCTTCGAGGGCTACACCTTC.

This chain connects TRBV5-1 to TRBJ2-7; D is unresolved. The CDR3 loop spans 17 amino acids. Germline CDR1 is SGHRS and CDR2 is YFSETQ. The germline V and J ends were trimmed by 0 bases and 3 bases, with 19 bases remaining between them. CDR3 coding DNA: TGCGCCAGCAGCTTGGTGTTGGGTATAAACTCCCACTACGAGCAGTACTTC. Protein: CASSLVLGINSHYEQYF.

The rearrangement joins TRBV7-2 to TRBJ1-2; no firm D call. Germline V gives CDR1 SGHTA, CDR2 FQGNSA. Trimming removed 1 base at V and 0 bases at J, with 9 bases between. This CDR3 has 15 amino acids. The CDR3 DNA sequence: TGTGCCAGCAGCTTAGATCCATTTCCTAACTATGGCTACACCTTC. Residues: CASSLDPFPNYGYTF.

The CDR3 DNA sequence: TGTGCCTGGAGGGACCCATACCGCACAGATACGCAGTATTTT. It is translated as CAWRDPYRTDTQYF. J is TRBJ2-3 and V is TRBV30; D gene unclear. The CDR3 is 14 residues long. Germline V gene data show CDR1 as GTSNPN and CDR2 as SVGIG (reference sequence). With 3 bases removed from V and 1 base from J, the gap between germline ends came to 11 bases.

This chain uses TRBV6-5 with TRBJ1-2; D ambiguous. V was cut by 2 bases and J by 5 bases, with 6 bases left in between. This CDR3 is built from 12 residues. Germline V gene lookup returns CDR1 MNHEY and CDR2 SVGAGI. Here the CDR3 reads CASSYGEYGYTF. The CDR3 nucleotides are TGTGCCAGCAGTTACGGGGAATATGGCTACACCTTC.

This clone appeared once. This rearrangement joins TRBV5-4 to TRBJ2-7; D not resolved. The V gene's germline CDR1 is SGHNT and CDR2 YYREEE (reference sequence). Trimming pared 4 bases from V and 6 bases from J, leaving 14 bases between. CDR3 size: 13 residues. The CDR3 DNA follows: TGTGCCAGCAGCCCGAACCCCGGTCTCGAGCAGTACTTC. Protein: CASSPNPGLEQYF.

The chain links TRBV6-5 to TRBJ2-3; D perhaps matches TRBD2 (6 bases). This CDR3 region has 13 residues. The germline V and J ends were trimmed by 7 bases and 1 base, with 9 bases remaining between them. Germline assignment: CDR1 MNHEY and CDR2 SVGAGI. This CDR3 is CASKASGTDTQYF. The CDR3 DNA sequence: TGTGCCAGCAAGGCTAGCGGCACAGATACGCAGTATTTT.

This chain joins TRBV6-1 and TRBJ2-3, with 12 positions matching TRBD2. The CDR3 totals 17 residues. The V gene end was trimmed by 4 bases and the J gene end by 2 bases; junction bases not matched to a gene: 7. Germline values: CDR1 MNHNS, CDR2 SASEGT. CDR3 residues: CASSARLAGAHTDTQYF. Written as DNA, the CDR3 is TGTGCCAGCAGTGCACGACTAGCGGGGGCCCACACAGATACGCAGTATTTT.

The V and J genes are TRBV7-6 and TRBJ2-7; D is tentatively TRBD1 or TRBD2 (6 bases each). Trimming pared 1 base from V and 2 bases from J, leaving 9 bases between. The CDR3 sequence is 14 residues long. Germline V gene sequence: CDR1 SGHVS, CDR2 FNYEAQ. The CDR3 is CASSLEGGTYEQYF. CDR3 nucleotides: TGTGCCAGCAGCTTAGAAGGGGGGACCTACGAGCAGTACTTC.

The sample holds one count of this clone. The V and J genes are TRBV30 and TRBJ2-5; D not certain. This CDR3 spans 15 amino acids. The germline CDR1 and CDR2 sequences are GTSNPN and SVGIG (reference sequence). V gave up 8 bases and J gave up 5 bases, with 24 bases separating them. CDR3 in amino acids: CATTGTPIGVETQYF. The CDR3 DNA is TGTGCCACAACCGGAACTCCAATTGGCGTGGAGACCCAGTACTTC.

The rearrangement uses TRBV6-4 and TRBJ1-1, with 7 bases fitting TRBD1. The CDR3 has 15 residues. V lost 2 bases, J lost 4 bases, and 7 bases stayed unmatched. Germline CDR1 is MRHNA and CDR2 is SNTAGT. This CDR3 reads CASSDPRGLSTEAFF. CDR3 DNA sequence: TGTGCCAGCAGTGACCCCAGGGGGTTGAGCACTGAAGCTTTCTTT.